The 16 T cell receptor beta chains reported below all come from one sample, sequenced in a study of blood T cell repertoires in COVID-19. Sequencing used immunoSEQ multiplex PCR; TCRdb keeps in-frame clones, though not all of them. The table includes more than 55,000 clones, roughly 80% detected once. Input material: peripheral blood. The receptors stem from a woman older than 75 with acute or convalescent COVID-19.

This chain connects TRBV19 to TRBJ1-1, with 7 bases lining up with TRBD1. CDR1 is LNHDA and CDR2 is SQIVND in the germline V gene (reference sequence). The CDR3 sequence is 15 residues long. The J segment lost 7 bases and the V segment lost 5 bases, leaving 13 bases of the junction unmatched. The CDR3 sequence is CASSFTDRTRGEAFF. The CDR3 coding sequence is TGTGCCAGTAGTTTCACGGACAGGACCCGGGGTGAAGCTTTCTTT.

The chain recombines TRBV27 with TRBJ2-7; D is possibly TRBD1 (6 bases). Germline assignment: CDR1 MNHEY and CDR2 SMNVEV (reference sequence). This CDR3 spans 16 amino acids. V gave up 2 bases and J gave up 3 bases, with 17 bases separating them. CDR3 region: CASSLASARGFYEQYF. CDR3 nucleotides: TGTGCCAGCAGTTTAGCGTCGGCCAGGGGCTTCTACGAGCAGTACTTC.

This clone was recorded at least ten times. This chain connects TRBV27 to TRBJ2-5; D gene unclear. The length of the CDR3 is 16 residues. The germline V and J ends were trimmed by 2 bases and 5 bases, with 18 bases remaining between them. Per the germline V gene, CDR1 is MNHEY and CDR2 is SMNVEV (reference sequence). This chain's CDR3 is CASSLLVGLARETQYF. CDR3 nucleotides: TGTGCCAGCAGTTTACTTGTTGGGCTGGCAAGGGAGACCCAGTACTTC.

The chain carries TRBV9 and TRBJ1-6; D possibly corresponds to TRBD1 (5 bases). The CDR3 is made up of 15 amino acids. Between the trimmed V and J ends, which lost 2 bases and 6 bases, there was a span of 12 bases. Germline values: CDR1 SGDLS, CDR2 YYNGEE. CDR3 sequence: CASSVQGVGNSPLHF. The CDR3 DNA reads as TGTGCCAGCAGCGTCCAAGGGGTCGGTAATTCACCCCTCCACTTT.

The rearrangement uses TRBV20-1 and TRBJ2-1; 12 nucleotides align to TRBD2. The trim removed 3 bases at V and 5 bases at J, leaving 8 bases unmatched. CDR3 length equals 16 residues. Germline CDR1 reads DFQATT; CDR2 reads SNEGSKA (reference sequence). The CDR3 DNA reads TGCAGTGCTAGTTTCCCTAGCGGGGGGGCCAACAATGAGCAGTTCTTC. Its translation is CSASFPSGGANNEQFF.

The chain carries TRBV19 and TRBJ1-5, with TRBD1 matching 8 bases. The trim removed 3 bases at V and 0 bases at J, leaving 4 bases unmatched. Per the germline V gene, CDR1 is LNHDA and CDR2 is SQIVND (reference sequence). The CDR3 loop spans 16 amino acids. The CDR3 spells CASSIRTGFSNQPQHF. CDR3 coding DNA: TGTGCCAGTAGTATTCGGACAGGGTTTAGCAATCAGCCCCAGCATTTT.

The chain carries TRBV11-1 and TRBJ1-4, with 8 bases aligning to TRBD1. The CDR3 covers 14 residues. Germline V gene data show CDR1 as SGHAT and CDR2 as FQDESV (reference sequence). V lost 4 bases and J lost 8; bases outside the gene matches: 6. CDR3 sequence: CASSSDRVPEKLFF. The CDR3 DNA reads TGTGCCAGCAGCTCGGACAGGGTGCCGGAAAAACTGTTTTTT.

This chain joins TRBV7-3 and TRBJ2-2; 10 bases agree with TRBD2. V dropped 5 bases and J dropped 3; count of bases not matched to a gene: 6. This CDR3 is built from 16 residues. From germline, CDR1 is SGHTA and CDR2 FQGTGA. CDR3 coding DNA: TGTGCCAGCAGCATATCCGGGACTAGCGACACCGGGGAGCTGTTTTTT. This encodes CASSISGTSDTGELFF.

In this sample, this clone turned up a few times. The chain joins TRBV6-5 to TRBJ1-6; unclear D gene. Germline V gene lookup returns CDR1 MNHEY and CDR2 SVGAGI. Trimming cost V 3 bases and J 8 bases, with 14 bases left between them. The length of the CDR3 is 15 residues. The CDR3 sequence: CASSYIPRSDSPLHF. The CDR3 bases are TGTGCCAGCAGTTATATTCCTCGGTCGGATTCACCCCTCCACTTT.

The chain couples TRBV6-5 to TRBJ1-1; 11 bases agree with TRBD1. V shed 4 bases, J shed 1 base, and the junction held 2 bases outside the gene matches. This CDR3 has 15 residues. Germline V lookup: CDR1 MNHEY, CDR2 SVGAGI. The CDR3, as DNA: TGTGCCAGCAGTTCGGACAGGGGGCCGAACACTGAAGCTTTCTTT. Amino acids: CASSSDRGPNTEAFF.

This clone was counted a few times. The chain uses TRBV7-9 and TRBJ2-7; possibly TRBD1 for D (6 bases). CDR1 and CDR2 from the germline V gene are SEHNR and FQNEAQ (reference sequence). V was cut by 2 bases and J by 2 bases, with 10 bases left in between. The CDR3 is 14 amino acids. The CDR3 loop is CASSLTGSTYEQYF. The CDR3 DNA reads TGTGCCAGCAGCTTAACAGGGTCAACCTACGAGCAGTACTTC.

The chain employs TRBV6-5 and TRBJ1-5; D is unresolved. Trimming removed 9 bases at V and 3 bases at J, with 12 bases between. The CDR3 is made up of 13 amino acids. Germline CDR1 and CDR2: MNHEY and SVGAGI. CDR3 nucleotides: TGTGCCAGTCGGGTTTCGATCAATCAGCCCCAGCATTTT. Protein sequence: CASRVSINQPQHF.

V usage is TRBV10-2 and J usage is TRBJ2-5; 10 bases align to TRBD2. Trimming took 3 bases from V and 5 from J; bases not matched to a gene: 6. Germline CDR1 WSHSY, CDR2 SAAADI. The CDR3 spans 15 residues. The CDR3 DNA sequence: TGCGCCAGCAGTGACTCACTAGCGGGGAGGGAGACCCAGTACTTC. This codes for CASSDSLAGRETQYF.

The chain is built from TRBV5-1 and TRBJ2-5; D perhaps matches TRBD1 (6 bases). Germline lookup yields CDR1 SGHRS and CDR2 YFSETQ. V gave up 0 bases and J gave up 1 base, with 10 bases separating them. The CDR3 is 15 residues long. DNA of the CDR3: TGCGCCAGCAGCTTGGTAGTGGACAGCCAAGAGACCCAGTACTTC. Translation gives CASSLVVDSQETQYF.

The gene calls are TRBV24-1 and TRBJ1-2; no firm D call. Germline-derived CDR1 and CDR2 are KGHDR and SFDVKD. This CDR3 contains 14 residues. The V end was cut by 2 bases, the J end by 8 bases, with 14 bases between. CDR3 region: CATSDSGSNMGYTF. Here the CDR3 DNA reads TGTGCCACCAGTGATTCCGGGTCTAATATGGGCTACACCTTC.

V usage is TRBV19 and J usage is TRBJ2-7; 9 bases match TRBD1. Unmatched junction bases numbered 6, after V lost 0 bases and J lost 6 bases. CDR3 size: 15 residues. Germline-derived CDR1 and CDR2 are LNHDA and SQIVND (reference sequence). CDR3 nucleotides: TGTGCCAGTAGTATAGAGGGGACAGGGACAGCCGAGCAGTACTTC. Its protein product is CASSIEGTGTAEQYF.